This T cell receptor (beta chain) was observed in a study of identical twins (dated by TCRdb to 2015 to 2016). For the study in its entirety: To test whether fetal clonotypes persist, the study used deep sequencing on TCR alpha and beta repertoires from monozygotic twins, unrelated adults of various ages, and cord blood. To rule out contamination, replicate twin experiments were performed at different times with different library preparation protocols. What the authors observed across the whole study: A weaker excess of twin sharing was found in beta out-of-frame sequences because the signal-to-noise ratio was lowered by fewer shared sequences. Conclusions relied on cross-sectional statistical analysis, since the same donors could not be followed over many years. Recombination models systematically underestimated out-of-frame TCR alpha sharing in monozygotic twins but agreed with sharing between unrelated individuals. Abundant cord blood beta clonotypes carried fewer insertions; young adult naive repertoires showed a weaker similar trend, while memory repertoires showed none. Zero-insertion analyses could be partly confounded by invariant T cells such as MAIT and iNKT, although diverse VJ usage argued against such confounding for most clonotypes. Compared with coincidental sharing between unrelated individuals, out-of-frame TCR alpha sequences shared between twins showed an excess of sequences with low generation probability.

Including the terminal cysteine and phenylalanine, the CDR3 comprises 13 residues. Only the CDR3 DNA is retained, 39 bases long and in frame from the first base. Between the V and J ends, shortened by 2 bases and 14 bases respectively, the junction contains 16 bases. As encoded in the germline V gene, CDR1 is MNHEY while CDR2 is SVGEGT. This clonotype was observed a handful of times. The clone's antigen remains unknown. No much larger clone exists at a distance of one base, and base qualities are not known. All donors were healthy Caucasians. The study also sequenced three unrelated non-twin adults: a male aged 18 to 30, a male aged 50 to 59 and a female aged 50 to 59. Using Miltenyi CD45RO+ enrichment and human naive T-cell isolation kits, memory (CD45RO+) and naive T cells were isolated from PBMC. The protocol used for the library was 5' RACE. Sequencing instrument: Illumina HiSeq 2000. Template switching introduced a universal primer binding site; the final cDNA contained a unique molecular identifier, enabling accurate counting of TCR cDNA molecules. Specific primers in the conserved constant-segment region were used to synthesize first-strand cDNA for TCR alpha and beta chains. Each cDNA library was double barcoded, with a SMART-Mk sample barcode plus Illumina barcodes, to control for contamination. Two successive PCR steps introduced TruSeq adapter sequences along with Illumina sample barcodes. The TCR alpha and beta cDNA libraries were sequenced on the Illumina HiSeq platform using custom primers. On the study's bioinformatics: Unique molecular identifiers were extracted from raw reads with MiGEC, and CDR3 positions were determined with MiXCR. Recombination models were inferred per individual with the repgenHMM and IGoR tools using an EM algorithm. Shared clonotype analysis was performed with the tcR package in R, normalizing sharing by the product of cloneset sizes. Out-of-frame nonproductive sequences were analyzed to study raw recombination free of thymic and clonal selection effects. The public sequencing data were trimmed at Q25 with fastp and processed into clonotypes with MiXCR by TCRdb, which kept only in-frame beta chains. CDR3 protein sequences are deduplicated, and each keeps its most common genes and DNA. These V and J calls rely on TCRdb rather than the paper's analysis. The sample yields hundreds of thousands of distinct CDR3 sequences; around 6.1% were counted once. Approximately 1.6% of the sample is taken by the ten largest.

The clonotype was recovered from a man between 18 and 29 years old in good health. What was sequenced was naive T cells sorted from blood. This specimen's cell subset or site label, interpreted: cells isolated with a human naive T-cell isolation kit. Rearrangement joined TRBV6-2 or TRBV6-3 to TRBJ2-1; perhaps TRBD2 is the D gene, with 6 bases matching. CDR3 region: CASSYSLRDSKFF. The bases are TGTGCCAGCAGTTACAGTTTACGGGACTCGAAGTTCTTC.